The source of this T cell receptor beta chain is a study of T cells in Graves' hyperthyroidism and ophthalmopathy. RNA transcripts gave rise to amplified TCR beta CDR3 regions. The HTBI primer set served for first-round RT-PCR of the TCR CDR3. TCRdb re-called the multiplex PCR reads with MiXCR, one entry per CDR3 protein. The data hold approximately 570,000 distinct CDR3 sequences, with about 20% observed a single time. Germline loops: CDR1 SGHDN, CDR2 FVKESK. The CDR3 is 16 residues long. Trimming removed 1 base at V and 4 bases at J, with 14 bases between. Investigators excluded patients with uncontrolled infection, other autoimmune disease, pregnancy or lactation. This clonotype was counted only a few times.

The sequenced sample was blood. The chain combines TRBV14 with TRBJ2-1; unclear D gene. The clonotype was recovered from a man in his forties or fifties with Graves' ophthalmopathy. CDR3 sequence (DNA): TGTGCCAGCAGCCAAGGGATCGCCGTTCGTTACAATGAGCAGTTCTTC. It yields the protein CASSQGIAVRYNEQFF.